These 29 T cell receptor beta chains share one sample of origin, sequenced in a study of CD8+ T cells in alopecia areata. This sample's treatment: oral pan-JAK inhibitor, 5-10 mg twice daily. Sequencing templates came from extracted RNA that was reverse transcribed into cDNA. The assay was immunoSEQ multiplex PCR, and TCRdb's table has in-frame clones only and misses some. In the table there are about 140,000 clones, approximately 86% of which are singletons. The sequencing used CD8+ T cells sorted from blood, collected at week 4, from a patient treated with tofacitinib. Receptors were obtained from a human donor with alopecia areata.

This sequence joins TRBV4-2 and TRBJ2-1; D unresolved. This CDR3 has 13 amino acids. In germline, CDR1 is LGHNA, CDR2 YNFKEQ. V was cut by 0 bases and J by 4 bases, with 4 bases left in between. The CDR3 region has the DNA TGTGCCAGCAGCCAAGATCCTTACAATGAGCAGTTCTTC. It yields the protein CASSQDPYNEQFF.

The chain is built from TRBV2 and TRBJ2-7; D is unclear. CDR3 length: 11 residues. In germline, CDR1 is SNHLY, CDR2 FYNNEI. The ends were cut back, 8 bases at V and 2 bases at J, with 7 bases in the middle. The chain's CDR3 is CASLDAYEQYF. CDR3 in DNA: TGTGCCAGCCTCGATGCCTACGAGCAGTACTTC.

In its sample, this clone was seen once. The rearrangement joins TRBV5-4 to TRBJ2-3, with 9 bases identical to TRBD2. V lost 4 bases to trimming and J lost 3 bases; unmatched junction nucleotides: 6. This CDR3 is built from 15 residues. Germline V lookup: CDR1 SGHNT, CDR2 YYREEE (reference sequence). In nucleotides, the CDR3 is TGTGCCAGCAGCCCCGCTAGCGGGGAAACAGATACGCAGTATTTT. Translated, it gives CASSPASGETDTQYF.

This clone has only one observation. This rearrangement joins TRBV27 to TRBJ2-4; D might be TRBD2 (5 bases). Germline lookup yields CDR1 MNHEY and CDR2 SMNVEV (reference sequence). The CDR3 length is 15 residues. V was cut by 3 bases and J by 4 bases, with 13 bases left in between. The CDR3, as DNA: TGTGCCAGCAGTTTGTCGGGGATGGGAAAAAACATTCAGTACTTC. Translated: CASSLSGMGKNIQYF.

The rearrangement joins TRBV29-1 to TRBJ2-7, with unresolved D. The CDR3 length is 11 residues. Trimming cost V 1 base and J 6 bases, with 7 bases left between them. The germline V gene encodes CDR1 SQVTM and CDR2 ANQGSEA. The CDR3 protein is CSVEVGLEQYF. DNA of the CDR3: TGCAGCGTTGAAGTCGGCCTCGAGCAGTACTTC.

The count of this clone is one. This sequence joins TRBV30 and TRBJ2-2; D unclear. Trimming took off 4 bases at V and 5 bases at J, with 5 bases between the two ends. Germline V gene data show CDR1 as GTSNPN and CDR2 as SVGIG (reference sequence). The CDR3 totals 11 residues. The CDR3 nucleotides read TGTGCCTGGATGGGTACCGGGGAGCTGTTTTTT. It codes for CAWMGTGELFF.

The rearrangement joins TRBV5-6 to TRBJ2-7, with D possibly being TRBD1 (6 bases). Germline loops: CDR1 SGHDT, CDR2 YYEEEE. This CDR3 comprises 13 residues. The V and J ends lost 3 bases and 5 bases respectively, with 12 bases between them. The CDR3 here is CASSSWTDHEQYF. The CDR3 DNA is TGTGCCAGCAGCTCTTGGACAGATCACGAGCAGTACTTC.

J is TRBJ2-3 and V is TRBV6-1, with TRBD2 matching over 12 bases. This CDR3 has 17 residues. Unmatched junction bases numbered 7, after V lost 4 bases and J lost 2 bases. CDR1 is MNHNS and CDR2 is SASEGT in the germline V gene. DNA of the CDR3: TGTGCCAGCAGTGCTACGTGGACTAGCGGGGACACAGATACGCAGTATTTT. It yields the protein CASSATWTSGDTDTQYF.

This clone showed up just a few times. The chain combines TRBV27 with TRBJ1-1; perhaps TRBD1 as D (5 bases). Germline V lookup: CDR1 MNHEY, CDR2 SMNVEV (reference sequence). V shed 0 bases and J shed 4 bases, with 12 bases lying between them. This CDR3 is 15 amino acids long. This CDR3 reads CASSLSDQGGTEAFF. In DNA, the CDR3 is TGTGCCAGCAGTTTATCTGATCAGGGTGGCACTGAAGCTTTCTTT.

This clone was counted once. CDR3 bases: TGTGCCAGCTCCGGGACAGGGGGCGCGGATACGCAGTATTTT. Its translation is CASSGTGGADTQYF. The chain recombines TRBV2 with TRBJ2-3; 12 bases line up with TRBD1. The CDR3 has 14 residues. V shed 8 bases and J 6 bases; nucleotides not matched to a gene: 6. Germline V lookup: CDR1 SNHLY, CDR2 FYNNEI.

The CDR3 sequence: CASSQDEMDTDTQYF. As DNA, the CDR3 is TGCGCCAGCAGCCAAGATGAAATGGACACAGATACGCAGTATTTT. This rearrangement joins TRBV4-1 to TRBJ2-3; unclear D gene. The germline V gene encodes CDR1 MGHRA and CDR2 YSYEKL. Trimming shortened V by 0 bases and J by 2 bases, and 9 bases separated the two germline ends. This CDR3 comprises 15 residues.

The chain uses TRBV10-3 and TRBJ2-1; 10 bases are shared with TRBD1. V lost 10 bases, J lost 4 bases, and 4 bases stayed unmatched. This CDR3 region has 13 residues. Germline-derived CDR1 and CDR2 are ENHRY and SYGVKD. The CDR3 bases are TGTGCCAGCGGGACAGGGGAATACAATGAGCAGTTCTTC. It codes for CASGTGEYNEQFF.

The chain joins TRBV10-2 to TRBJ2-5; D may be TRBD2 (6 bases). The germline gives CDR1 WSHSY, CDR2 SAAADI. The CDR3 sequence is 14 residues long. Trimming removed 3 bases at V and 5 bases at J, with 13 bases between. This CDR3 reads CASSDLGGSETQYF. CDR3 in DNA: TGCGCCAGCAGTGACTTGGGGGGTAGTGAGACCCAGTACTTC.

CDR3 sequence: CASSVPLGNEQFF. In nucleotides, the CDR3 is TGTGCCAGCAGCGTCCCCCTAGGCAATGAGCAGTTCTTC. The chain joins TRBV9 to TRBJ2-1; D remains unclear. Per the germline V gene, CDR1 is SGDLS and CDR2 is YYNGEE. Trimming removed 2 bases from V and 6 bases from J, with 9 bases in between. The length of the CDR3 is 13 residues. The full variable domain, in which reference TRBV9 and TRBJ2-1 provide the parts outside the CDR3, is DSGVTQTPKHLITATGQRVTLRCSPRSGDLSVYWYQQSLDQGLQFLIQYYNGEERAKGNILERFSAQQFPDLHSELNLSSLELGDSALYFCASSVPLGNEQFFGPGTRLTVL.

A few counts support this clone. This sequence joins TRBV7-9 and TRBJ2-5, with no clear D. Germline V gene sequence: CDR1 SEHNR, CDR2 FQNEAQ (reference sequence). CDR3 length equals 17 residues. Trimming pared 7 bases from V and 5 bases from J, leaving 26 bases between. The CDR3 sequence: CASTPQVELLMWETQYF. DNA for the CDR3: TGTGCCAGCACCCCGCAGGTGGAATTATTGATGTGGGAGACCCAGTACTTC.

V usage is TRBV29-1 and J usage is TRBJ2-7, with 8 positions matching TRBD2. Germline CDR1 SQVTM, CDR2 ANQGSEA. V lost 3 bases and J lost 2; bases outside the gene matches: 6. The CDR3 has 14 amino acids. The CDR3 loop reads CSVDSSGPPYEQYF. The DNA of the CDR3 is TGCAGCGTTGATTCTAGCGGGCCGCCCTACGAGCAGTACTTC.

This chain connects TRBV27 to TRBJ2-7; possibly TRBD1 for D (5 bases). The germline V and J ends were trimmed by 4 bases and 0 bases, with 13 bases remaining between them. There are 15 residues in the CDR3. Germline values: CDR1 MNHEY, CDR2 SMNVEV (reference sequence). The DNA of the CDR3 is TGTGCCAGCAGTTATGCGTCAGGGTACTCCTACGAGCAGTACTTC. Translating it yields CASSYASGYSYEQYF.

In its sample, this clone was seen once. The chain carries TRBV4-1 and TRBJ1-5; tentatively, D is TRBD1 (6 bases). V dropped 2 bases and J dropped 7 bases, with 9 bases sitting between them. Looked up from germline, CDR1 is MGHRA and CDR2 is YSYEKL. This CDR3 spans 13 amino acids. CDR3 sequence: CASSQLRGQPQHF. CDR3 DNA sequence: TGCGCCAGCAGCCAACTCAGGGGACAGCCCCAGCATTTT.

V and J are TRBV25-1 and TRBJ1-1; tentative D call: TRBD1 (6 bases). The CDR3 sequence is 15 residues long. Germline V lookup: CDR1 MGHDK, CDR2 SYGVNS. The germline V and J ends were trimmed by 2 bases and 0 bases, with 10 bases remaining between them. DNA of the CDR3: TGTGCCAGCAGTGAAGAACAGGGCCTGAACACTGAAGCTTTCTTT. This encodes CASSEEQGLNTEAFF.

V gene TRBV29-1 combines with J gene TRBJ2-5; unclear D gene. CDR3 length equals 15 residues. Trimming removed 5 bases at V and 3 bases at J, with 19 bases between. The V gene's germline CDR1 is SQVTM and CDR2 ANQGSEA. The CDR3 nucleotides read TGCAGCGTTCCGTCTAACCTGGCGGCAGAAGAGACCCAGTACTTC. Translated: CSVPSNLAAEETQYF. Supplemented by reference TRBV29-1 and TRBJ2-5, the full variable domain reads SAVISQKPSRDICQRGTSLTIQCQVDSQVTMMFWYRQQPGQSLTLIATANQGSEATYESGFVIDKFPISRPNLTFSTLTVSNMSPEDSSIYLCSVPSNLAAEETQYFGPGTRLLVL.

This clone was seen just once. The chain combines TRBV29-1 with TRBJ2-2; D not resolved. Germline V CDR1 and CDR2: SQVTM, ANQGSEA. V shed 3 bases and J shed 6 bases, with 14 bases lying between them. The CDR3 length is 14 residues. CDR3: CSVDLTARPGELFF. The CDR3 DNA follows: TGCAGCGTTGACTTGACTGCACGGCCCGGGGAGCTGTTTTTT.

This clone was detected a few times. At the DNA level, this CDR3 is encoded by other sequences in the same sample as well. This chain links TRBV6-5 with TRBJ1-1; D remains ambiguous. The ends were cut back, 0 bases at V and 0 bases at J, with 5 bases in the middle. In germline, CDR1 is MNHEY, CDR2 SVGAGI. The CDR3 has 14 amino acids. The CDR3 here is CASSYSGMNTEAFF. As DNA, the CDR3 is TGTGCCAGCAGTTACTCAGGTATGAACACTGAAGCTTTCTTT.

This rearrangement joins TRBV28 to TRBJ1-4; no reliable D call. V was trimmed by 6 bases and J by 8 bases, leaving 16 bases between them. Germline CDR1 MDHEN, CDR2 SYDVKM. The CDR3 runs to 14 residues. The chain's CDR3 is CASSKGSRREKLFF. The DNA for the CDR3 is TGTGCCAGCAGCAAGGGCTCCCGAAGAGAAAAACTGTTTTTT.

The J gene is TRBJ2-7, the V gene TRBV11-2, with D possibly being TRBD2 (7 bases). The CDR3 extends over 13 amino acids. Trimming shortened V by 3 bases and J by 6 bases, and 12 bases separated the two germline ends. CDR1 SGHAT and CDR2 FQNNGV come from the germline V gene. The CDR3 reads CASSLGGGAEQYF. CDR3 bases: TGTGCCAGCAGCTTGGGTGGGGGGGCCGAGCAGTACTTC. Together with reference TRBV11-2 and TRBJ2-7, the CDR3 gives the full variable domain: EAGVAQSPRYKIIEKRQSVAFWCNPISGHATLYWYQQILGQGPKLLIQFQNNGVVDDSQLPKDRFSAERLKGVDSTLKIQPAKLEDSAVYLCASSLGGGAEQYFGPGTRLTVT.

V is TRBV27 and J is TRBJ1-4; no definite D call. The V gene lost 2 bases and the J gene lost 6 bases, with 13 bases spanning the gap. The germline V gene has CDR1 MNHEY and CDR2 SMNVEV (reference sequence). The CDR3 contains 15 residues. The CDR3: CASSLLGNGHEKLFF. As DNA, the CDR3 is TGTGCCAGCAGTTTACTTGGAAACGGGCATGAAAAACTGTTTTTT.

V is TRBV7-9 and J is TRBJ2-1, with 13 bases fitting TRBD2. The germline gives CDR1 SEHNR, CDR2 FQNEAQ (reference sequence). Unmatched junction bases numbered 4, after V lost 5 bases and J lost 3 bases. CDR3 length: 16 amino acids. CDR3 residues: CASSPTSGGFYNEQFF. DNA for the CDR3: TGTGCCAGCAGCCCGACTAGCGGGGGGTTCTACAATGAGCAGTTCTTC.

A word on this clone: A read error may produce the germline difference seen at one junction end. V gene TRBV29-1 combines with J gene TRBJ1-1; TRBD1 is a possible D gene (5 bases). This CDR3 region has 14 residues. In germline, CDR1 is SQVTM, CDR2 ANQGSEA. The CDR3 region is CCVTQGYGNTEAFF. The CDR3 bases are TGCTGCGTCACGCAGGGATATGGGAACACTGAAGCTTTCTTT. Full variable domain (remainder filled in from reference TRBV29-1 and TRBJ1-1): SAVISQKPSRDICQRGTSLTIQCQVDSQVTMMFWYRQQPGQSLTLIATANQGSEATYESGFVIDKFPISRPNLTFSTLTVSNMSPEDSSIYLCCVTQGYGNTEAFFGQGTRLTVV.

This chain connects TRBV19 to TRBJ2-2; tentatively, D is TRBD2 (6 bases). CDR1 is LNHDA and CDR2 is SQIVND in the germline V gene (reference sequence). Trimming took off 7 bases at V and 7 bases at J, with 13 bases between the two ends. This CDR3 is 13 amino acids long. The CDR3 loop reads CASINGGNGELFF. DNA for the CDR3: TGTGCCAGTATCAACGGGGGTAACGGGGAGCTGTTTTTT.

The chain combines TRBV4-1 with TRBJ2-1; 13 bases are shared with TRBD2. V trimming: 3 bases; J trimming: 9 bases; junction bases outside the gene matches: 8. The CDR3 totals 16 residues. Germline V gene lookup returns CDR1 MGHRA and CDR2 YSYEKL. The CDR3 region has the DNA TGCGCCAGCAGCCATCGCACTAGCGGGGGGGCCGCTGAGCAGTTCTTC. It yields the protein CASSHRTSGGAAEQFF.